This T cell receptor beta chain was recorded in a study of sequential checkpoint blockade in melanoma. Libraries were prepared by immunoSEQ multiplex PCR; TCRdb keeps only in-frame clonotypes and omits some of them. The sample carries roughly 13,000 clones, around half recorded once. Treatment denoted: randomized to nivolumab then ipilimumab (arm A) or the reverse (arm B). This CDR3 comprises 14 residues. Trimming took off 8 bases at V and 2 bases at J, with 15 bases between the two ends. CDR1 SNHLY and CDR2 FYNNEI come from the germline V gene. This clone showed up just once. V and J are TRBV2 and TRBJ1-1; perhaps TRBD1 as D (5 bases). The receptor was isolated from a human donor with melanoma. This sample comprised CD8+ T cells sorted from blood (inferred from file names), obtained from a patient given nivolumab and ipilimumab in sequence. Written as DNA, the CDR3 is TGTGCCAGCGGGGAATACAGGAGCAACACTGAAGCTTTCTTT. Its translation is CASGEYRSNTEAFF.